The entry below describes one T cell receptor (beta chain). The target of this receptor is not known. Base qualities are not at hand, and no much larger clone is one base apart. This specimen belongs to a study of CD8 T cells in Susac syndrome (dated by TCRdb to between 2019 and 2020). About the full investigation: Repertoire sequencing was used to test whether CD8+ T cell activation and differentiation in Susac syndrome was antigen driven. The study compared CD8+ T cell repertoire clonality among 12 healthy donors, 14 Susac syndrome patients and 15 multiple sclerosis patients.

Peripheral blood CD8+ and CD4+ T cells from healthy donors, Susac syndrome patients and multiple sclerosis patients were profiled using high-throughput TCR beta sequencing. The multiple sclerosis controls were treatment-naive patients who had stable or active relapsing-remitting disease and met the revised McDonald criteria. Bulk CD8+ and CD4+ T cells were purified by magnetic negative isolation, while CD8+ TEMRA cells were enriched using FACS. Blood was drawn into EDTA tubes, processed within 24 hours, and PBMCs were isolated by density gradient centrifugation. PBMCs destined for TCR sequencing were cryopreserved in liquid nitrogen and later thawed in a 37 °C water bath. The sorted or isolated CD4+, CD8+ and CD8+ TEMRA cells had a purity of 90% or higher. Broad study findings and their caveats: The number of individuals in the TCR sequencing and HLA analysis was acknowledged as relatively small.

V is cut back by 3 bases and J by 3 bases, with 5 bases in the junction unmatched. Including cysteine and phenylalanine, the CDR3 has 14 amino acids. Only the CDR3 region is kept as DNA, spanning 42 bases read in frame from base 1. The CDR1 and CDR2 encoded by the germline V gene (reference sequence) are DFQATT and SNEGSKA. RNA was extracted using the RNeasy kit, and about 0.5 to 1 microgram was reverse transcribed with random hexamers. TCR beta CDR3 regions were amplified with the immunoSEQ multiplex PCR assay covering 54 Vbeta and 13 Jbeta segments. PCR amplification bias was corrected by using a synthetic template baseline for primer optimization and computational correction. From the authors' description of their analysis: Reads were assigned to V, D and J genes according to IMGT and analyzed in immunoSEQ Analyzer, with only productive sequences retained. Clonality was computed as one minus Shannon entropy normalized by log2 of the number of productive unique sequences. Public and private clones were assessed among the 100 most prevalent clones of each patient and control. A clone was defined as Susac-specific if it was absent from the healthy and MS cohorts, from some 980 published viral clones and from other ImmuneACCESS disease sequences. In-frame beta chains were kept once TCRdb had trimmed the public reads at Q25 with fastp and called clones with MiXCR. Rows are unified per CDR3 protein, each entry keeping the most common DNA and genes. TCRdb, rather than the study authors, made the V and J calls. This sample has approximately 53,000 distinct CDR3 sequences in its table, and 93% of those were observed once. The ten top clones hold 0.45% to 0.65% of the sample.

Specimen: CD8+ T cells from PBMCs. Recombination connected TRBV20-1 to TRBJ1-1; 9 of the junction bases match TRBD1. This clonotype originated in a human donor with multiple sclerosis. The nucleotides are TGCAGTGCTAGCACGGGACAGGGAGACACTGAAGCTTTCTTT. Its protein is CSASTGQGDTEAFF.